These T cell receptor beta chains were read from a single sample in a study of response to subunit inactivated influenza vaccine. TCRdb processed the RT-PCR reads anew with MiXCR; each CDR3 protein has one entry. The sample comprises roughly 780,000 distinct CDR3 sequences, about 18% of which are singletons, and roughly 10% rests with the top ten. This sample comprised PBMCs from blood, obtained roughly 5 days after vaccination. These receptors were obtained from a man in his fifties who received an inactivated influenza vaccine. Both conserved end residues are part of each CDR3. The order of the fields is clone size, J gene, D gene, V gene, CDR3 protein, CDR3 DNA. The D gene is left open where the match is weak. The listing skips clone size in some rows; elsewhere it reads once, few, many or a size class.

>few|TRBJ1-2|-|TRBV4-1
CASSQNRVNQDYGYTF
TGCGCCAGCAGCCAAAACCGGGTCAACCAGGACTATGGCTACACCTTC
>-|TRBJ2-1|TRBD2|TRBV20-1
CSARDLAGGVSTNNEQFF
TGCAGTGCTAGAGATCTAGCGGGGGGTGTATCCACAAACAATGAGCAGTTCTTC
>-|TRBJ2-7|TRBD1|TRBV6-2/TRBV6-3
CASNPRTGISYEQYF
TGTGCCAGCAACCCGAGGACAGGGATATCCTACGAGCAGTACTTC
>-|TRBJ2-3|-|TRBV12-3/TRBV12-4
CASIPRALLVGDTQYF
TGTGCCAGCATACCGCGGGCTCTCTTAGTTGGAGATACGCAGTATTTT
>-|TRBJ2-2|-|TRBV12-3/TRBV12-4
CASRYRRTGELFF
TGTGCCAGCAGATACCGTAGAACCGGGGAGCTGTTTTTT
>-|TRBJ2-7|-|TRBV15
CATSPDRLYEQYF
TGTGCCACCAGCCCAGACAGACTCTACGAGCAGTACTTC
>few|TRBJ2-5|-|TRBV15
CATSTTEIQETQYF
TGTGCCACCAGCACGACAGAGATCCAAGAGACCCAGTACTTC
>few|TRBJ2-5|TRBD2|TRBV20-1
CSAEPGTSLIETQYF
TGCAGTGCCGAACCCGGGACTAGCTTAATAGAGACCCAGTACTTC
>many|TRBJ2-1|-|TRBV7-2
CASSAGPASREQFF
TGTGCCAGCAGCGCGGGACCGGCTTCCAGAGAGCAGTTCTTC
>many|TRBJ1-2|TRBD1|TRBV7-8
CASSQTGTGYGYTF
TGTGCCAGCAGCCAAACCGGGACAGGGTATGGCTACACCTTC
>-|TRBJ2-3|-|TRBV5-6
CASSQFSDTQYF
TGTGCCAGCAGCCAGTTTTCAGATACGCAGTATTTT
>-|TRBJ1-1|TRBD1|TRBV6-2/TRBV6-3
CASSYTGDRYTEAFF
TGTGCCAGCAGTTACACTGGGGACAGGTACACTGAAGCTTTCTTT
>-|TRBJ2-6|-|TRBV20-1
CSAPTGANVLTF
TGCAGTGCTCCCACTGGGGCCAACGTCCTGACTTTC
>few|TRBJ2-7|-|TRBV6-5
CASSYFGGQNYEQYF
TGTGCCAGCAGTTACTTCGGAGGACAGAACTACGAGCAGTACTTC
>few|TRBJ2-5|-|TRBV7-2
CASSGEVLETQYF
TGTGCCAGCAGCGGAGAGGTTTTAGAGACCCAGTACTTC
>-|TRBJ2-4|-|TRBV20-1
CSARASEGADIQYF
TGCAGTGCTAGAGCGTCGGAGGGGGCGGACATTCAGTACTTC
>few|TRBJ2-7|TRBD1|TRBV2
CASRSGQGGHEQYF
TGTGCCAGCAGGTCGGGACAGGGAGGTCACGAGCAGTACTTC
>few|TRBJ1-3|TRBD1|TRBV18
CASRTDRAGNTIYF
TGTGCCAGCCGGACCGACAGGGCTGGAAACACCATATATTTT
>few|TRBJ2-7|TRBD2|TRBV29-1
CSATSGTGRSEQYF
TGCAGCGCGACCTCCGGGACCGGGAGGAGCGAGCAGTACTTC
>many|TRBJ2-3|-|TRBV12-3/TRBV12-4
CASSFSGADTQYF
TGTGCCAGCAGTTTTTCGGGTGCAGATACGCAGTATTTT
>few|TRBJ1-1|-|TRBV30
CAWSGAGGNTEAFF
TGTGCCTGGAGTGGGGCGGGGGGGAACACTGAAGCTTTCTTT
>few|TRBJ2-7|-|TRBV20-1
CSIPSDSSYEQYF
TGCAGTATACCCTCGGACAGCTCCTACGAGCAGTACTTC
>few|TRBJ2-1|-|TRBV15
CATSRGGGRAGYNEQFF
TGTGCCACCAGCAGAGGAGGGGGCAGGGCGGGATACAATGAGCAGTTCTTC